The clone carrying this T cell receptor beta chain has more than one count but fewer than ten. Antigen: not known. A much bigger clone sits one base away, suggesting this may be a read error. The cDNA came from 5'RACE with 10-nucleotide random UMIs. TCRdb reprocessed the 5' RACE reads with MiXCR, giving one entry per CDR3 protein. The sample contains 55,000 or so distinct CDR3 sequences, less than 5% of which appear only once. CDR3 length equals 15 residues. Per germline, CDR1 SGHTA and CDR2 FQGNSA. Trimming pared 7 bases from V and 5 bases from J, leaving 21 bases between. The data were obtained in a study of neurological immune-mediated disorders. Points from the study as a whole: The multiple sclerosis repertoire cluster was associated with no clinical or MRI feature.

The unsorted libraries originated from 2 million PBMCs that had been stored at -80 C. Sequenced: PBMCs. The TCR originated in a man in his fifties or sixties with multiple sclerosis. The chain is built from TRBV7-2 and TRBJ2-7; possibly TRBD2 for D (5 bases). For the CDR3, the DNA is TGTGCCAGCAACTCTCCGGGAAAGGGTATCGACGAGCAGTACTTC. This gives the protein CASNSPGKGIDEQYF. Full variable domain (outside the CDR3, taken from reference TRBV7-2 and TRBJ2-7): GAGVSQSPSNKVTEKGKDVELRCDPISGHTALYWYRQSLGQGLEFLIYFQGNSAPDKSGLPSDRFSAERTGGSVSTLTIQRTQQEDSAVYLCASNSPGKGIDEQYFGPGTRLTVT.